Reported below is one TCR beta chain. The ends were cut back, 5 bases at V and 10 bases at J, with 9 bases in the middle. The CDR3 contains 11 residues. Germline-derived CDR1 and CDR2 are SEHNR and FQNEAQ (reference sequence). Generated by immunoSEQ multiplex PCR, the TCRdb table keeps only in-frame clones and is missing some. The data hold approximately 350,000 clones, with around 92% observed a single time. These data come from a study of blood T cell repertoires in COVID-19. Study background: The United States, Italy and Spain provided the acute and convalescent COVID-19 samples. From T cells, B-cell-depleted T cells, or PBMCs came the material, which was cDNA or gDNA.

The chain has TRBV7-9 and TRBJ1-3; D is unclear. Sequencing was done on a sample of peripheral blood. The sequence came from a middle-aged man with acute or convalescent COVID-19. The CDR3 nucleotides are TGTGCCAGCAGCCCCAGTCAAACCATATATTTT. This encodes CASSPSQTIYF.